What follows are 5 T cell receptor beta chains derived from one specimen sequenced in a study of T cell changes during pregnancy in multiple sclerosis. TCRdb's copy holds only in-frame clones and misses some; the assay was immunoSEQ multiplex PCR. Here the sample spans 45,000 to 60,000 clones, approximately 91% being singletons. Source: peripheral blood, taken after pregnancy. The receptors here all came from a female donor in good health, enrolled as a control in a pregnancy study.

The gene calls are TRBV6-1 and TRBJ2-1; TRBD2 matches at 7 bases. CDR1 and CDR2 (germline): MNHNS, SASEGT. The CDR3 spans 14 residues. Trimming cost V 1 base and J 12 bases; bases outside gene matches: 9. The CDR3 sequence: CASSEDPRTSWQFF. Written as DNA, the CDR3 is TGTGCCAGCAGTGAAGACCCGAGGACTAGTTGGCAGTTCTTC.

The CDR3 region has the DNA TGTGCCAGCAGCGCCCAGGGCGGTTATAATTCACCCCTCCACTTT. Translated: CASSAQGGYNSPLHF. This sequence joins TRBV9 and TRBJ1-6, with D perhaps TRBD1 (5 bases). Germline V gene data show CDR1 as SGDLS and CDR2 as YYNGEE. The CDR3 has 15 residues. V was cut by 3 bases and J by 4 bases, with 11 bases left in between.

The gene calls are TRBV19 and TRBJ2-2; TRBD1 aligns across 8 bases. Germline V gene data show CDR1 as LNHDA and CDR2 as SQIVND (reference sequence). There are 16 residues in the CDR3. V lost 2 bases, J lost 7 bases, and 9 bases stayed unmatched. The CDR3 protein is CASSISWAGGIGELFF. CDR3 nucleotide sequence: TGTGCCAGTAGTATATCGTGGGCAGGGGGCATCGGGGAGCTGTTTTTT.

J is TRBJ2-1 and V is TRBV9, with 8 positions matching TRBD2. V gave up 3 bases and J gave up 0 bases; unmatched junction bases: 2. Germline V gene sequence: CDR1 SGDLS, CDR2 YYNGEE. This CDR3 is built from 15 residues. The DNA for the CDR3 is TGTGCCAGCAGCGGAACTAGCGGCTCCTACAATGAGCAGTTCTTC. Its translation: CASSGTSGSYNEQFF.

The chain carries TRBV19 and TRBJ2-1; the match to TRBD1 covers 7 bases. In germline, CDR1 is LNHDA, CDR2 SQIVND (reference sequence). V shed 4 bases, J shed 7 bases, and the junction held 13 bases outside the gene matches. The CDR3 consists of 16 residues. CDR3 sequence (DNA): TGTGCCAGTAGTAATCCGGGCAGGGGGTTAGAGAATGAGCAGTTCTTC. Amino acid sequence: CASSNPGRGLENEQFF.